A selection of T cell receptor beta chains follows, all from one sample in a study of human T cells and chemical hapten exposure. TCRdb re-derived calls from the RACE reads in MiXCR, one entry per CDR3 protein. Of a few hundred thousand distinct CDR3 sequences listed, about 5% were seen once; the top ten hold roughly 8.2%. This sample comprised whole blood, obtained in connection with sensitization to the hapten diphenylcyclopropenone (DPC). The source of these receptors is a woman aged 18-29 years with alopecia areata. Some clones in this sample may be carry-over from other donors' samples. Each CDR3 is given with its conserved first and last residue. Fields, in order: D gene, J gene, clone size, V gene, CDR3 DNA, CDR3 protein. A D gene is named only where the DNA matches it firmly. Only some rows state a clone size, as once, few, many or a class for expanded clones.

D: TRBD1
J: TRBJ2-1
size: .
V: TRBV5-5
DNA: TGTGCCAGCAGCTCGCCGGGACAGGGGTTGCATGAGCAGTTCTTC
CDR3: CASSSPGQGLHEQFF

D: .
J: TRBJ1-6
size: many
V: TRBV25-1
DNA: TGTGCCAGCAGTGAAGGCGAGGGGGTAACTTCACCCCTCCACTTT
CDR3: CASSEGEGVTSPLHF

D: TRBD2
J: TRBJ2-1
size: .
V: TRBV27
DNA: TGTGCCAGCAGTCCGCGATTAGCGGGGGCCAATGAGCAGTTCTTC
CDR3: CASSPRLAGANEQFF

D: .
J: TRBJ1-5
size: few
V: TRBV6-2/TRBV6-3
DNA: TGTGCCAGCAGTCAGGGGTGGAGCAATCAGCCCCAGCATTTT
CDR3: CASSQGWSNQPQHF

D: TRBD1
J: TRBJ2-7
size: few
V: TRBV3-1
DNA: TGTGCCAGCAGCTCCTTTGGGACAGGGGCGGGGGAGCAGTACTTC
CDR3: CASSSFGTGAGEQYF

D: .
J: TRBJ1-1
size: many
V: TRBV7-9
DNA: TGTGCCAGCAGCTTATTGAGACAGGTTGAAGCTTTCTTT
CDR3: CASSLLRQVEAFF

D: TRBD1
J: TRBJ1-2
size: many
V: TRBV7-6
DNA: TGTGCCAGCAGCTTAGAAGATCACAGGGGGCGCTTTCCCCTATGGGGCTACACCTTC
CDR3: CASSLEDHRGRFPLWGYTF

D: TRBD2
J: TRBJ2-5
size: few
V: TRBV4-3
DNA: TGCGCCAGCACCCCCAGACTAGCGGGGGGAGTCCAAGAGACCCAGTACTTC
CDR3: CASTPRLAGGVQETQYF

D: .
J: TRBJ1-1
size: few
V: TRBV7-8
DNA: TGTGCCAGCAGCTTACAGCGTCATCGTGACACTGAAGCTTTCTTT
CDR3: CASSLQRHRDTEAFF

D: .
J: TRBJ2-7
size: many
V: TRBV10-3
DNA: TGTGCCATCAGCGCATCACAGGCCAACTCCTACGAGCAGTACTTC
CDR3: CAISASQANSYEQYF

D: .
J: TRBJ2-3
size: many
V: TRBV12-3/TRBV12-4
DNA: TGTGCCAGCAGTATAAAGGCTTGGGATGTTACGCAGTATTTT
CDR3: CASSIKAWDVTQYF

D: .
J: TRBJ1-5
size: .
V: TRBV28
DNA: TGTGCCAGCAGTTCCACCGGGACACTCAGCAATCAGCCCCAGCATTTT
CDR3: CASSSTGTLSNQPQHF

D: .
J: TRBJ2-3
size: few
V: TRBV20-1
DNA: TGCAGTGCTAGGGGTCCAGGCACAGATACGCAGTATTTT
CDR3: CSARGPGTDTQYF

D: TRBD1
J: TRBJ1-2
size: .
V: TRBV6-5
DNA: TGTGCCAGCAGTTATGACAGGGGTTCGGGCTATGGCTACACCTTC
CDR3: CASSYDRGSGYGYTF

D: .
J: TRBJ1-4
size: few
V: TRBV7-9
DNA: TGTGCCAGCAGCCCGTCGGGCCAGGGGGAAAAACTGTTTTTT
CDR3: CASSPSGQGEKLFF

D: .
J: TRBJ2-1
size: .
V: TRBV2
DNA: TGTGCCAGCAGTGGCGGGATCCCATACAATGAGCAGTTCTTC
CDR3: CASSGGIPYNEQFF

D: .
J: TRBJ2-1
size: few
V: TRBV7-2
DNA: TGTGCCAGCAGCTTAGCGGGTAGGGCCGACAATGAGCAGTTCTTC
CDR3: CASSLAGRADNEQFF

D: .
J: TRBJ1-6
size: few
V: TRBV20-1
DNA: TGCAGTGCTAGAGCTAATCCACAGGGAAGGAATTCACCCCTCCACTTT
CDR3: CSARANPQGRNSPLHF

D: .
J: TRBJ1-2
size: many
V: TRBV4-3
DNA: TGCGCCAGCAGCCAAGAATGGTTTGGACAGAGATCTAACTATGGCTACACCTTC
CDR3: CASSQEWFGQRSNYGYTF

D: .
J: TRBJ2-5
size: many
V: TRBV6-5
DNA: TGTGCCAGCAGTTACTCGACGCGGCAGGGGAACCAAGAGACCCAGTACTTC
CDR3: CASSYSTRQGNQETQYF

D: .
J: TRBJ2-7
size: many
V: TRBV6-6
DNA: TGTGCCAGCAGTTACTCGAAAGGGGGTAAGCCGTACGAGCAGTACTTC
CDR3: CASSYSKGGKPYEQYF

D: .
J: TRBJ1-1
size: .
V: TRBV7-9
DNA: TGTGCCAGCAGCTGGTCCCTAGGGGCAGGCTATTCGAACACTGAAGCTTTCTTT
CDR3: CASSWSLGAGYSNTEAFF

D: .
J: TRBJ1-2
size: few
V: TRBV16
DNA: TGTGCCAGCAGCCAGCCGGGCCATGGGGGCTATGGCTACACCTTC
CDR3: CASSQPGHGGYGYTF

D: .
J: TRBJ1-5
size: few
V: TRBV7-2
DNA: TGTGCCAGCAGCTTAGATGGTCAGCCCCAGCATTTT
CDR3: CASSLDGQPQHF

D: .
J: TRBJ1-1
size: few
V: TRBV12-3/TRBV12-4
DNA: TGTGCCAGCAGACACGGGACCCTGAACACTGAAGCTTTCTTT
CDR3: CASRHGTLNTEAFF

D: TRBD1
J: TRBJ2-7
size: few
V: TRBV20-1
DNA: TGCAGTGCTGCAACGGGACAGGCTTCCTACGAGCAGTACTTC
CDR3: CSAATGQASYEQYF

D: .
J: TRBJ2-1
size: few
V: TRBV6-2/TRBV6-3
DNA: TGTGCCAGCAGCGGGGGAGGCAATGAGCAGTTCTTC
CDR3: CASSGGGNEQFF

D: .
J: TRBJ2-3
size: .
V: TRBV3-1
DNA: TGTGCCAGCAGCCAAAGGGGCTGGGGGTCTCGACTCACTAGCACAGATACGCAGTATTTT
CDR3: CASSQRGWGSRLTSTDTQYF

D: .
J: TRBJ1-4
size: many
V: TRBV2
DNA: TGTGCCAGCAGTGTTTTAGGTCCGCACCCCAATAAGAAACTGTTTTTT
CDR3: CASSVLGPHPNKKLFF

D: .
J: TRBJ2-5
size: few
V: TRBV7-2
DNA: TGTGCCAGCAGCTTAGATAACGGGGGAGGCCAGTACTTC
CDR3: CASSLDNGGGQYF

D: TRBD2
J: TRBJ2-3
size: few
V: TRBV10-3
DNA: TGTGCCATCAGTGCGGATGGGACTAGCGGGTTCGATACGCAGTATTTT
CDR3: CAISADGTSGFDTQYF

D: .
J: TRBJ2-5
size: few
V: TRBV4-2
DNA: TGTGCCAGCAGCCAAGTGTTGGGAGGACAGACCCAGTACTTC
CDR3: CASSQVLGGQTQYF

D: .
J: TRBJ1-4
size: many
V: TRBV20-1
DNA: TGCAGTGCTACCCGCACTTTTAATGAAAAACTGTTTTTT
CDR3: CSATRTFNEKLFF

D: .
J: TRBJ2-3
size: few
V: TRBV11-2
DNA: TGTGCCAGCAGCTGGGCGGGCGGGGACACAGATACGCAGTATTTT
CDR3: CASSWAGGDTDTQYF